The T cell receptor (beta chain) described here comes from a study of PD-1 blockade in classical Hodgkin lymphoma. Study-level points and caveats: By C4D1, diversity of CD4+ TCRs had risen significantly, whereas that of CD8+ TCRs had not. Differences between repertoires have undefined causes, possibly disease activity or prior therapy.

In germline, CDR1 is KGHSH, CDR2 LQKENI. This CDR3 comprises 15 residues. V lost 3 bases to trimming and J lost 6 bases, with 15 bases between them. Regarding this clone: What it recognizes is unknown.

Sequencing was performed with immunoSEQ multiplex PCR; in TCRdb, only in-frame clones are kept and a portion is missing. The profile covers 40,000 or so clones, with about 89% appearing a single time and 9% taken by the ten largest. Every patient had relapsed following autologous stem cell transplantation, and cohorts differed in brentuximab vedotin exposure. Classifying best responses yielded complete response, partial response or progressive disease. The receptor comes from a human donor with classical Hodgkin lymphoma. The V and J genes are TRBV18 and TRBJ1-5, with D perhaps matching TRBD1 (6 bases). The specimen comprised peripheral blood mononuclear cells (PBMCs), sampled at baseline. In nucleotides, the CDR3 is TGTGCCAGCTCACCCGCGGGGGCGTATGGTCAGCCCCAGCATTTT. It yields the protein CASSPAGAYGQPQHF.